The sequence of this TCR beta chain was determined in a study of spatial heterogeneity in lung cancer. Across the whole study: Across tumor regions, counts of TCR transcripts showed a strong correlation with a T cell module score derived from matched bulk RNA-seq. Each distinct TCR and UMI combination averaged more than ten appearances in raw reads.

Study-wide findings and caveats: Expanded intratumoral alpha and beta TCR counts tracked tumor mutation counts.

All TCR cDNA molecules were individually tagged with a unique molecular identifier. TCRdb called the 5' RACE reads again in MiXCR, with one record for every CDR3 protein. The sample shows about 3,600 distinct CDR3 sequences, approximately 6% of them seen only once. Germline V lookup: CDR1 DFQATT, CDR2 SNEGSKA (reference sequence). Between the trimmed V and J ends, which lost 4 bases and 5 bases, there was a span of 15 bases. The CDR3 sequence is 14 residues long. In its sample, this clonotype was seen many times. No antigen is known for it. As to time point: sample taken at primary tumor resection. Without sorting, whole RNA was sequenced from tumor, nontumor lung or frozen PBMC.

Here the sequenced sample was lung tumor tissue, taken at surgery. The J gene is TRBJ1-5, the V gene TRBV20-1, with TRBD1 as a possible D gene (5 bases). The TCR comes from a female donor with early-stage non-small cell lung cancer. The chain's CDR3 is CSAIGSGFDQPQHF. As DNA, the CDR3 is TGCAGTGCTATCGGGTCAGGGTTCGATCAGCCCCAGCATTTT.